The present TCR beta chain was sequenced within a study of blood T cell repertoires in COVID-19 (TCRdb year 2020). Concerning the study at large: The collaborator samples originated in the United States, Italy and Spain and spanned the acute and convalescent phases of COVID-19. The material from the prospective study consisted of cDNA or gDNA derived from T cells, B-cell-depleted T cells, or PBMCs. Subjects who had been exposed to COVID-19, were actively infected with it, or had recovered from it provided the deeply sampled blood TCRbeta repertoires that made up the dataset. The repertoires were released in a freely available public database meant as a resource for research on the immune response to SARS-CoV-2. Samples came from the ongoing ImmuneRACE study (first 160 participants) plus 1,254 subjects from 6 global collaborators. The sample metadata nearly always contained a de-identified subject ID, COVID-19 status, age in years and sex. Where available, HLA class I and class II types were taken from metadata supplied by the sample provider and were not determined by assay-based typing.

The paper as a whole reports these results and caveats: How much clinical and demographic metadata was included differed by source and by participant, and the metadata was provided uncurated.

The collaborating institutions used their own protocols to collect whole blood in K2EDTA tubes. For TCRbeta analysis, collaborators shipped samples in one of three forms: frozen whole blood, isolated PBMCs, or DNA extracted from either of those sample types. With regard to this clone: Its specific antigen is unknown. Base qualities were left out, and no much larger clone turns up one base away.

TCRbeta CDR3 regions were amplified from genomic DNA using the immunoSEQ Assay, a bias-controlled multiplex PCR. As for the original processing: Within the assay, amplification of reference gene primers was used to estimate how many nucleated cells each sample contained. Sequence reads were collapsed and filtered to measure the absolute abundance of every unique TCRbeta CDR3 rearrangement. For each sample, productive Simpson clonality was calculated as the square root of Simpson's diversity index across productive rearrangements. The table was pulled from immuneACCESS by TCRdb, which kept in-frame rearrangements only. Such tables lose some clones; where checked, under half of the loss comes from unresolved V genes, and the rest has no known cause. The V and J calls and the clone size are those of that table, but D and trimming were determined from the DNA. A total of about 400,000 clones appear in this sample, around 89% of them only once. More than 4% of the sample lies in the top ten.

This receptor was identified in a woman in her 30s with acute or convalescent COVID-19. Material: peripheral blood.

The CDR3 protein: CASTLARSTDTQYF. Here is the DNA: TGTGCCAGCACTCTAGCGAGAAGCACAGATACGCAGTATTTT. The sequence is built from TRBV6-1 and TRBJ2-3; TRBD2 is possibly the D segment (6 matching bases). In the germline V gene, CDR1 corresponds to MNHNS and CDR2 to SASEGT. The junction carries 11 bases between V and J, which are trimmed by 7 bases and 0 bases respectively. The CDR3, cysteine through phenylalanine, is 14 amino acids long. Only the CDR3 region is kept as DNA, spanning 42 bases read in frame from base 1.